These T cell receptor beta chains were read from a single sample in a study of early stage breast cancer tumors. The repertoire was sequenced with immunoSEQ multiplex PCR; TCRdb's copy has only in-frame clones and lacks some. The sample gives 9,000 to 9,500 clones, roughly 68% of which show up once; 7% to 9% is in the top ten. The sample was breast tumor tissue. All receptors come from a person in their fifties with breast cancer. Both conserved end residues are part of each CDR3. The D gene is left open where the match is weak. Size is omitted from some rows. Given values are once, few, many or a class for expanded clones.

TRBJ2-1	NA	16	NA	TRBV7-9	TGTGCCAGCAGCTTAGCGGCCCAGCAGGCTCTCAATGAGCAGTTCTTC	CASSLAAQQALNEQFF
TRBJ1-1	TRBD1	15	medium-sized	TRBV5-6	TGTGCCAGCAGCTTCGGGACAGGGACGAACACTGAAGCTTTCTTT	CASSFGTGTNTEAFF
TRBJ2-6	NA	17	NA	TRBV12-2	TGTGCAAGTCGCCCGGGGCAATGGGCCGCTCCGACCAACGTCCTGACTTTC	CASRPGQWAAPTNVLTF
TRBJ1-1	NA	13	NA	TRBV27	TGTGCCAGCATGAGGGGGGGCTGGACTGAAGCTTTCTTT	CASMRGGWTEAFF
TRBJ2-3	TRBD1	14	NA	TRBV5-5	TGTGCCAGCAGCTCCTCAGGGGGCTTGGATACGCAGTATTTT	CASSSSGGLDTQYF
TRBJ2-7	NA	16	NA	TRBV9	TGTGCCAGCAGCGTAGTGGAAGGGTGGAGGAAATACGAGCAGTACTTC	CASSVVEGWRKYEQYF
TRBJ2-2	NA	12	NA	TRBV19	TGTGCCAGTAGTATAAAGGGCGGGGAGCTGTTTTTT	CASSIKGGELFF
TRBJ1-2	NA	14	NA	TRBV13	TGTGCCAGCAGCCGAGGACAGTCTAACTATGGCTACACCTTC	CASSRGQSNYGYTF
TRBJ1-2	NA	13	NA	TRBV6-1	TGTGCCAGCAACGACTTACAGGGTAGTGGCTACACCTTC	CASNDLQGSGYTF
TRBJ2-1	NA	17	few	TRBV7-6	TGTGCCAGCAGCTTAGTTTCCGGGGGCCGCAACTACAATGAGCAGTTCTTC	CASSLVSGGRNYNEQFF
TRBJ1-4	TRBD1	17	NA	TRBV15	TGTGCCACCAGCAGGGACAGGGTGGGAATAGATGGTGAAAAACTGTTTTTT	CATSRDRVGIDGEKLFF
TRBJ2-5	TRBD2	15	NA	TRBV4-2	TGTGCCAGCAGCCAAGAAACTAGCGGGGTTCAGACCCAGTACTTC	CASSQETSGVQTQYF
TRBJ1-1	NA	14	NA	TRBV28	TGTGCCAGCAGAGACAGGTTCGTGAACACTGAAGCTTTCTTT	CASRDRFVNTEAFF
TRBJ2-5	TRBD2	16	NA	TRBV2	TGTGCCAGCAGTGAAGGCGGCGGGGGGGCGGGAGAGACCCAGTACTTC	CASSEGGGGAGETQYF
TRBJ1-6	TRBD1	17	NA	TRBV28	TGTGCCAGCAGTTCCTTGAAGGGGACAGTCGCTAATTCACCCCTCCACTTT	CASSSLKGTVANSPLHF
TRBJ2-5	TRBD2	15	few	TRBV4-2	TGTGCCAGCAGCCAAGATGCGGGGGGGCCGGAGACCCAGTACTTC	CASSQDAGGPETQYF
TRBJ1-1	NA	10	NA	TRBV29-1	TGCAGCGGCGGACAGTCTGAAGCTTTCTTT	CSGGQSEAFF
TRBJ2-3	TRBD2	17	few	TRBV19	TGTGCCAGTAGTCTGACTAGCGGGAGAGTACGCACAGATACGCAGTATTTT	CASSLTSGRVRTDTQYF
TRBJ1-2	NA	16	few	TRBV7-2	TGTGCCAGCAGCTCAAAGGGCCTACAGGGTGCTTATGGCTACACCTTC	CASSSKGLQGAYGYTF
TRBJ1-2	TRBD1	15	NA	TRBV6-6	TGTGCCAGCAGTCGTACCGGGACAGAACGATATGGCTACACCTTC	CASSRTGTERYGYTF
TRBJ2-5	TRBD1	16	NA	TRBV5-4	TGTGCCAGCAGCTTGGGGTCGGGACAGCGGAAAGAGACCCAGTACTTC	CASSLGSGQRKETQYF
TRBJ1-5	NA	18	NA	TRBV5-6	TGTGCCAGCAGCCGAAATCCAGGACGGTGGGATAGCAATCAGCCCCAGCATTTT	CASSRNPGRWDSNQPQHF
TRBJ1-2	NA	15	once	TRBV6-1	TGTGCCAGCAGTCCCAGGGAAGAGGGGCTCTATGGCTACACCTTC	CASSPREEGLYGYTF
TRBJ2-1	NA	18	NA	TRBV9	TGTGCCAGCAGCGTAGAGATCGGCGGGGCGGGGTCCTACAATGAGCAGTTCTTC	CASSVEIGGAGSYNEQFF
TRBJ2-1	TRBD2	15	NA	TRBV7-2	TGTGCCAGCAGCTCTACTAGCGGGTTTTACAATGAGCAGTTCTTC	CASSSTSGFYNEQFF
TRBJ2-3	NA	18	NA	TRBV7-9	TGTGCCAGCAGCTTAGTCGTCTGGGCGACTTCTAGCACAGATACGCAGTATTTT	CASSLVVWATSSTDTQYF
TRBJ1-2	NA	14	NA	TRBV28	TGTGCCAGCAGAGACCCGGACAGAAACTATGGCTACACCTTC	CASRDPDRNYGYTF
TRBJ2-7	TRBD2	15	few	TRBV7-2	TGTGCCAGCAGCTTAGGGGGGGGTATTTCCTACGAGCAGTACTTC	CASSLGGGISYEQYF
TRBJ1-1	NA	15	few	TRBV7-2	TGTGCCAGCAGCTTAGTGTCGGGCAGAGACACTGAAGCTTTCTTT	CASSLVSGRDTEAFF
TRBJ2-3	NA	14	few	TRBV27	TGTGCCAGCAGTTTAGCGACTATGAGAGATACGCAGTATTTT	CASSLATMRDTQYF
TRBJ2-5	TRBD1	16	NA	TRBV30	TGTGCCTGGAGCACCGGGACAGGGGGATTCGGAGAGACCCAGTACTTC	CAWSTGTGGFGETQYF
TRBJ1-1	TRBD1	15	NA	TRBV9	TGTGCCAGCAGCGTAGAAGGCAGGGGGGGCACTGAAGCTTTCTTT	CASSVEGRGGTEAFF
TRBJ2-7	TRBD2	17	NA	TRBV11-2	TGTGCCAGCAGCTTACTGTGGGCGGGAGCCCCGAAGGGCGAGCAGTACTTC	CASSLLWAGAPKGEQYF
TRBJ1-4	NA	17	NA	TRBV4-1	TGCGCCAGCAGCCAAGGGGTTAAAGTTTCATCTAATGAAAAACTGTTTTTT	CASSQGVKVSSNEKLFF
TRBJ2-3	NA	14	NA	TRBV28	TGTGCCAGCAGTACAGGACTCCACACAGATACGCAGTATTTT	CASSTGLHTDTQYF
TRBJ2-5	TRBD2	17	NA	TRBV5-4	TGTGCCAGCAGCCCGGGACTAGCGGGAGGGCCGGTGGAGACCCAGTACTTC	CASSPGLAGGPVETQYF
TRBJ1-2	TRBD1	13	NA	TRBV5-3	TGTGCCAGAAGACCACAGGGGAGATATGGCTACACCTTC	CARRPQGRYGYTF
TRBJ1-3	NA	15	few	TRBV4-2	TGTGCCAGCAGCCAGGACCATATCTCTGGAAACACCATATATTTT	CASSQDHISGNTIYF
TRBJ2-7	TRBD1	15	NA	TRBV27	TGTGCCAGCAGTTTAGGGACAGGGTGGTCCTACGAGCAGTACTTC	CASSLGTGWSYEQYF
TRBJ2-3	NA	15	few	TRBV10-3	TGTGCCATCAGTGAGTCTGTCACCGGCACAGATACGCAGTATTTT	CAISESVTGTDTQYF
TRBJ1-5	NA	18	few	TRBV19	TGTGCCAGTACCACGGTCCTGGCAGACCATTATAGCAATCAGCCCCAGCATTTT	CASTTVLADHYSNQPQHF
TRBJ1-4	TRBD1	15	NA	TRBV18	TGTGCCAGCTCACCACAGGGACAGCTTAATGAAAAACTGTTTTTT	CASSPQGQLNEKLFF
TRBJ2-1	NA	18	NA	TRBV27	TGTGCCAGCAGTTTCCAACTCCCGAGAGGGACAACGGGAGTTGAGCAGTTCTTC	CASSFQLPRGTTGVEQFF
TRBJ2-3	NA	15	once	TRBV18	TGTGCCAGCTCACCAGAGCAGACGGCCACAGATACGCAGTATTTT	CASSPEQTATDTQYF
TRBJ1-1	TRBD1	14	NA	TRBV6-5	TGTGCCAGCACCCAAGACAGGGGGGACACTGAAGCTTTCTTT	CASTQDRGDTEAFF
TRBJ2-5	NA	11	NA	TRBV11-2	TGTGCCAGCAGCACCCAAGAGACCCAGTACTTC	CASSTQETQYF
TRBJ2-7	NA	16	few	TRBV19	TGTGCCAGTAGAGGACTCGGGCGATCTAGCTCCTACGAGCAGTACTTC	CASRGLGRSSSYEQYF
TRBJ2-4	NA	20	NA	TRBV19	TGTGCCAGTAGTGAATCCGGGACAGGGTTGCTAGCGGGCCACAAAAACATTCAGTACTTC	CASSESGTGLLAGHKNIQYF